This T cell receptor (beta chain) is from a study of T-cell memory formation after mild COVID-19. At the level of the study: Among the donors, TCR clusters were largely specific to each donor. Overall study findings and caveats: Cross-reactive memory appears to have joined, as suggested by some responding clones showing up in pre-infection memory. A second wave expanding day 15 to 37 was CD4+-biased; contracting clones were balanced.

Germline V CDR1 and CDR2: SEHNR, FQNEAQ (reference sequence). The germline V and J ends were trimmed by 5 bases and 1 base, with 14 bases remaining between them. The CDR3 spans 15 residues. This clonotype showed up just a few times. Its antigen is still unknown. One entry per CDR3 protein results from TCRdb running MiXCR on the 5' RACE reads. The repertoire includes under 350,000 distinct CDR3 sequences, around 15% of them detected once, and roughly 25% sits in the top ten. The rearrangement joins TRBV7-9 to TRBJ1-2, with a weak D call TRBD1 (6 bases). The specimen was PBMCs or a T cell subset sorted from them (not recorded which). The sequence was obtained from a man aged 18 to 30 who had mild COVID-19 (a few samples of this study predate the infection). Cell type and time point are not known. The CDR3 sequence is CASSPSRTDNYGYTF. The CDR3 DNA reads TGTGCCAGCAGCCCCAGCCGGACAGATAACTATGGCTACACCTTC. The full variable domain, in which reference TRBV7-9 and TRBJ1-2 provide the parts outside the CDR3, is DTGVSQNPRHKITKRGQNVTFRCDPISEHNRLYWYRQTLGQGPEFLTYFQNEAQLEKSRLLSDRFSAERPKGSFSTLEIQRTEQGDSAMYLCASSPSRTDNYGYTFGSGTRLTVV.